This T cell receptor beta chain originates from a study of T-cell reconstitution after alpha-beta-depleted transplantation in children. Library preparation (for TCRbeta) was performed with unique molecular identifiers. In TCRdb, the PCR reads were re-called with MiXCR into one record per CDR3 protein. The sample has 600,000 to 800,000 distinct CDR3 sequences, 10% to 15% seen once. The TCR comes from a girl aged 2 to 10 with congenital amegakaryocytic thrombocytopenia, due to receive a stem cell transplant. This specimen consisted of PBMCs, obtained before TCRalphabeta/CD19-depleted stem cell transplant.

This CDR3 reads CASSLGHVNYGYTF. The CDR3, as DNA: TGTGCCAGCAGTCTGGGACATGTTAACTATGGCTACACCTTC. The chain recombines TRBV12-3 or TRBV12-4 with TRBJ1-2, with D possibly TRBD1 on 6 matching bases. This CDR3 contains 14 residues. Between the trimmed V and J ends, which lost 5 bases and 1 base, there was a span of 11 bases.